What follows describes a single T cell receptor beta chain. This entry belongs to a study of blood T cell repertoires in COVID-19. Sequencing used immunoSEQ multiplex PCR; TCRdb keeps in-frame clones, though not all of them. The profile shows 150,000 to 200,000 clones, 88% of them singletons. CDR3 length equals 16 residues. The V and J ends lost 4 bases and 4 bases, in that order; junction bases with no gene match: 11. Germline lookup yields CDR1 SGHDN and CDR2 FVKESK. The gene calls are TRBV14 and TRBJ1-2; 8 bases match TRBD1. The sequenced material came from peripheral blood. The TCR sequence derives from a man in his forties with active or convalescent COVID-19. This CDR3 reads CASSPGGQAQIYGYTF. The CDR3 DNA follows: TGTGCCAGCAGCCCAGGGGGACAGGCCCAAATCTATGGCTACACCTTC.